The 28 T cell receptor beta chains given below trace back to one sample, sequenced in a study of PD-L1 blockade in urothelial cancer. The protocol was immunoSEQ multiplex PCR, while the TCRdb copy is restricted to in-frame clones and leaves out a portion. In the table there are about 110,000 clones, approximately 89% of which are singletons. As for time point: peripheral blood 6 weeks after treatment start. Material: PBMCs, obtained around atezolizumab (anti-PD-L1) treatment. Receptor source: a man aged 55 to 70 with urothelial cancer.

The chain is built from TRBV6-1 and TRBJ1-1; TRBD1 matches 8 bases. Germline loops: CDR1 MNHNS, CDR2 SASEGT. This CDR3 contains 17 residues. V trimming: 3 bases; J trimming: 2 bases; junction bases outside the gene matches: 11. The CDR3 here is CASSETRLDRANTEAFF. As DNA, the CDR3 is TGTGCCAGCAGTGAGACGAGACTGGACAGGGCTAACACTGAAGCTTTCTTT.

The V call is TRBV6-5, the J call TRBJ1-2; weak D call: TRBD1 (5 bases). Germline CDR1 is MNHEY and CDR2 is SVGAGI. This CDR3 has 14 residues. Trimming cost V 6 bases and J 5 bases, with 16 bases left between them. The CDR3 coding sequence is TGTGCCAGCAGAGGGTATTCAGGGTTTTATGGCTACACCTTC. Translating gives CASRGYSGFYGYTF.

The gene calls are TRBV9 and TRBJ1-3, with unresolved D. CDR1 and CDR2 from the germline V gene are SGDLS and YYNGEE. CDR3 length: 18 amino acids. V was pared by 0 bases and J by 5 bases, with 21 bases between. The CDR3 loop is CASSVGLLRGKDRNTIYF. As DNA, the CDR3 is TGTGCCAGCAGCGTAGGCCTACTGCGCGGGAAGGATAGAAACACCATATATTTT.

This chain links TRBV6-5 with TRBJ1-2, with 11 bases lining up with TRBD1. This CDR3 comprises 15 residues. Trimming cost V 6 bases and J 8 bases; bases outside gene matches: 11. Germline V gene sequence: CDR1 MNHEY, CDR2 SVGAGI. CDR3: CASSNGQGAGKGYTF. The CDR3 coding sequence is TGTGCCAGCAGCAACGGACAGGGGGCTGGGAAGGGCTACACCTTC.

The chain uses TRBV28 and TRBJ2-5; TRBD2 agrees at 8 bases. CDR3 length: 14 amino acids. Germline V lookup: CDR1 MDHEN, CDR2 SYDVKM. V shed 5 bases, J shed 4 bases, and the junction held 6 bases outside the gene matches. The CDR3 sequence: CASSISGRRETQYF. CDR3 nucleotides: TGTGCCAGCAGTATAAGCGGGAGACGAGAGACCCAGTACTTC.

The chain has TRBV10-3 and TRBJ1-5; a possible D gene is TRBD1 (5 bases). This CDR3 is built from 15 residues. V lost 8 bases and J 1 base, leaving 15 bases between the germline ends. Per germline, CDR1 ENHRY and CDR2 SYGVKD. CDR3 amino acids: CAIASREKSNQPQHF. CDR3 nucleotides: TGTGCCATCGCGTCCAGGGAAAAGAGCAATCAGCCCCAGCATTTT.

The chain carries TRBV7-2 and TRBJ2-3, with D perhaps TRBD1 (6 bases). Looked up from germline, CDR1 is SGHTA and CDR2 is FQGNSA. V dropped 5 bases and J dropped 0 bases, with 15 bases sitting between them. The CDR3 extends over 16 amino acids. The DNA of the CDR3 is TGTGCCAGCAGCGCCAGGGGCCAACCTAGCACAGATACGCAGTATTTT. It encodes CASSARGQPSTDTQYF. Drawing the rest from reference TRBV7-2 and TRBJ2-3, the complete variable domain is GAGVSQSPSNKVTEKGKDVELRCDPISGHTALYWYRQSLGQGLEFLIYFQGNSAPDKSGLPSDRFSAERTGGSVSTLTIQRTQQEDSAVYLCASSARGQPSTDTQYFGPGTRLTVL.

The V call is TRBV29-1, the J call TRBJ2-2; possible D gene TRBD2, 6 bases. Deletions cut 3 bases from V and 1 base from J, with 9 bases between. Germline assignment: CDR1 SQVTM and CDR2 ANQGSEA. CDR3 length: 14 amino acids. This CDR3 is CSVEPSENTGELFF. CDR3 coding DNA: TGCAGCGTTGAGCCTAGCGAGAACACCGGGGAGCTGTTTTTT.

The J gene is TRBJ1-1, the V gene TRBV5-4; weak D call: TRBD1 (6 bases). This CDR3 comprises 16 residues. Germline V gene lookup returns CDR1 SGHNT and CDR2 YYREEE (reference sequence). The V gene lost 0 bases and the J gene lost 7 bases, with 19 bases spanning the gap. In DNA form, the CDR3 reads TGTGCCAGCAGCTTGGCTGGCAGGGGCGGTAAGAATGAAGCTTTCTTT. Translating it yields CASSLAGRGGKNEAFF.

This chain uses TRBV19 with TRBJ1-5; D unclear. V lost 6 bases and J lost 3, with 12 bases in between. The length of the CDR3 is 14 residues. Germline CDR1 and CDR2: LNHDA and SQIVND (reference sequence). CDR3 in DNA: TGTGCCAGTAGGGGGTTGGGAGACAATCAGCCCCAGCATTTT. This gives the protein CASRGLGDNQPQHF.

The chain joins TRBV5-4 to TRBJ1-1; TRBD1 agrees at 8 bases. Germline CDR1 reads SGHNT; CDR2 reads YYREEE (reference sequence). The ends lost 1 base at V and 1 base at J; junction bases unmatched: 6. The length of the CDR3 is 16 residues. The CDR3 sequence: CASSLTPGTGNTEAFF. The CDR3 DNA sequence: TGTGCCAGCAGCTTGACCCCCGGGACAGGGAACACTGAAGCTTTCTTT.

J is TRBJ2-7 and V is TRBV7-3, with TRBD1 matching 8 bases. V trimming: 3 bases; J trimming: 3 bases; junction bases outside the gene matches: 7. CDR3 length: 15 amino acids. Germline CDR1 and CDR2: SGHTA and FQGTGA. The CDR3 DNA follows: TGTGCCAGCAGCTTGACAGGGGAGGATGACTACGAGCAGTACTTC. Protein sequence: CASSLTGEDDYEQYF.

The V gene is TRBV10-3, the J gene TRBJ2-3, with TRBD2 matching 8 bases. In germline, CDR1 is ENHRY, CDR2 SYGVKD. The CDR3 length is 15 residues. The V and J ends lost 4 bases and 2 bases, in that order; junction bases with no gene match: 5. The chain's CDR3 is CAISGTGGATDTQYF. DNA of the CDR3: TGTGCCATCAGTGGGACCGGGGGGGCCACAGATACGCAGTATTTT.

The V and J genes are TRBV4-2 and TRBJ2-7; TRBD2 agrees at 7 bases. CDR3 length: 14 residues. From germline, CDR1 is LGHNA and CDR2 YNFKEQ. V was pared by 3 bases and J by 2 bases, with 4 bases of the junction left unmatched. The CDR3 DNA is TGTGCCAGCAGCCACCGGGACTATCCCTACGAGCAGTACTTC. It codes for CASSHRDYPYEQYF.

The chain links TRBV23-1 to TRBJ1-4, with D perhaps matching TRBD1 (6 bases). TRBV23-1 is placed among ORFs of uncertain function. The CDR3 extends over 19 amino acids. The V end was cut by 0 bases, the J end by 4 bases, with 21 bases between. The CDR3: CASSQSRQAEQTFNEKLFF. The DNA of the CDR3 is TGCGCCAGCAGTCAATCTAGACAGGCTGAGCAAACTTTTAATGAAAAACTGTTTTTT.

This chain joins TRBV10-1 and TRBJ2-7, with TRBD2 matching over 8 bases. Germline CDR1 is WNHNN and CDR2 is SYGVQD (reference sequence). The CDR3 totals 15 residues. Trimming cost V 0 bases and J 2 bases; bases outside gene matches: 3. The CDR3 region has the DNA TGCGCCAGCAGTGAGTCTAGCGGGATCCCCTACGAGCAGTACTTC. Its translation: CASSESSGIPYEQYF.

The chain uses TRBV7-2 and TRBJ2-7; 11 bases match TRBD2. In germline, CDR1 is SGHTA, CDR2 FQGNSA. This CDR3 comprises 15 residues. V was clipped by 5 bases and J by 5 bases; unmatched bases: 8. Here the CDR3 DNA reads TGTGCCAGCAGCACCTTAGCGGGAGGGCCCAACGAGCAGTACTTC. This encodes CASSTLAGGPNEQYF.

The chain joins TRBV30 to TRBJ2-7, with D unresolved. The V gene lost 0 bases and the J gene lost 2 bases, with 8 bases spanning the gap. This CDR3 region has 13 residues. Germline CDR1 GTSNPN, CDR2 SVGIG (reference sequence). CDR3 in DNA: TGTGCCTGGAGTGTACGGTTAGCCTACGAGCAGTACTTC. Translated, it gives CAWSVRLAYEQYF.

This chain links TRBV2 with TRBJ2-1, with TRBD1 matching 8 bases. Per the germline V gene, CDR1 is SNHLY and CDR2 is FYNNEI. The trim removed 9 bases at V and 3 bases at J, leaving 7 bases unmatched. The CDR3 covers 14 residues. Written as DNA, the CDR3 is TGTGCCAGTCAAGACAGGGGCAGCTACAATGAGCAGTTCTTC. Protein product: CASQDRGSYNEQFF.

The V and J genes are TRBV19 and TRBJ2-1; D is perhaps TRBD2 (5 bases). This CDR3 comprises 14 residues. V dropped 7 bases and J dropped 0 bases, with 10 bases sitting between them. Germline V CDR1 and CDR2: LNHDA, SQIVND (reference sequence). CDR3 sequence: CASTKGLSYNEQFF. CDR3 nucleotides: TGTGCCAGTACCAAAGGACTCTCCTACAATGAGCAGTTCTTC. Combining the CDR3 with reference TRBV19 and TRBJ2-1 gives the whole variable domain DGGITQSPKYLFRKEGQNVTLSCEQNLNHDAMYWYRQDPGQGLRLIYYSQIVNDFQKGDIAEGYSVSREKKESFPLTVTSAQKNPTAFYLCASTKGLSYNEQFFGPGTRLTVL.

This chain connects TRBV6-5 to TRBJ2-7; 11 bases fit TRBD2. CDR1 is MNHEY, CDR2 SVGAGI, per germline. V shed 4 bases and J 2 bases; nucleotides not matched to a gene: 7. The CDR3 runs 16 residues. The CDR3 DNA reads TGTGCCAGCAGTTCCGCGGCTAGCGGGGGGACCTACGAGCAGTACTTC. Translated: CASSSAASGGTYEQYF.

The V and J genes are TRBV5-1 and TRBJ2-7, with 12 positions matching TRBD2. CDR1 and CDR2 (germline): SGHRS, YFSETQ. The CDR3 sequence is 15 residues long. V shed 0 bases and J 7 bases; nucleotides not matched to a gene: 5. The CDR3 DNA reads as TGCGCCAGCAGCTTGGAGACTAGCGGGGGTGGAGAGCAGTACTTC. It specifies CASSLETSGGGEQYF.

Concerning this clone itself: Other DNA sequences in the same sample also yield this CDR3. This chain uses TRBV5-1 with TRBJ2-5; 12 bases fit TRBD2. Germline V gives CDR1 SGHRS, CDR2 YFSETQ. The length of the CDR3 is 14 residues. V lost 4 bases, J lost 5 bases, and 3 bases stayed unmatched. The CDR3 bases are TGCGCCAGCAGCCTGGGACTAGCGGGTGAGACCCAGTACTTC. Amino acid sequence: CASSLGLAGETQYF.

The V gene is TRBV4-2, the J gene TRBJ2-3; 10 bases are a match to TRBD2. The V and J ends lost 3 bases and 5 bases, in that order; junction bases with no gene match: 2. Germline V gives CDR1 LGHNA, CDR2 YNFKEQ. CDR3 size: 14 residues. This chain's CDR3 is CASSQGTSEDTQYF. The CDR3 coding sequence is TGTGCCAGCAGCCAGGGGACTAGCGAAGATACGCAGTATTTT.

This clone has a single count. This sequence joins TRBV30 and TRBJ1-4; the D gene is possibly TRBD1 (6 bases). V dropped 0 bases and J dropped 8 bases, with 7 bases sitting between them. CDR1 is GTSNPN and CDR2 is SVGIG in the germline V gene (reference sequence). The CDR3 runs 12 residues. CDR3 sequence: CAWSVTGEKLFF. CDR3 in DNA: TGTGCCTGGAGTGTAACAGGGGAAAAACTGTTTTTT.

The chain combines TRBV7-2 with TRBJ1-6, with D perhaps matching TRBD1 (6 bases). This CDR3 comprises 14 residues. Deletions cut 2 bases from V and 10 bases from J, with 12 bases between. Germline V gene lookup returns CDR1 SGHTA and CDR2 FQGNSA. Here the CDR3 reads CASSLSGANSPLHF. The CDR3 DNA sequence: TGTGCCAGCAGCTTATCAGGGGCGAACTCACCCCTCCACTTT.

This rearrangement joins TRBV4-1 to TRBJ2-3; 10 positions match TRBD1. The V and J ends lost 0 bases and 7 bases, in that order; junction bases with no gene match: 10. Per germline, CDR1 MGHRA and CDR2 YSYEKL. CDR3 length: 17 amino acids. The CDR3 DNA sequence: TGCGCCAGCAGCCAAGATTTTAGGACAGGGGGTTGGAATACGCAGTATTTT. Protein sequence: CASSQDFRTGGWNTQYF.

The sample holds one count of this clone. The chain uses TRBV19 and TRBJ2-5; 9 bases map to TRBD1. Per germline, CDR1 LNHDA and CDR2 SQIVND (reference sequence). J was trimmed by 5 bases and V by 5 bases; bases with no gene match: 9. The CDR3 is 15 amino acids. In DNA, the CDR3 is TGTGCCAGTAGTTTCCCGGGACAGGGCCGTGAGACCCAGTACTTC. It encodes CASSFPGQGRETQYF.